Presented here are 5 T cell receptor beta chains from one specimen sequenced in a study of OX40 agonist ivuxolimab in advanced cancers. Sequencing used immunoSEQ multiplex PCR; TCRdb keeps in-frame clones, though not all of them. The table lists approximately 40,000 clones, approximately 89% of them singletons. The sample here was CD4+ or CD8+ T cells sorted from blood, taken in a trial of the OX40 agonist ivuxolimab. The receptors originated from an adult with an advanced solid tumor such as melanoma, head and neck, liver or kidney cancer.

This chain uses TRBV7-6 with TRBJ2-7; the D gene is possibly TRBD1 (6 bases). The CDR3 runs 18 residues. Trimming left V 5 bases short and J 0 bases short, with 23 bases between. The V gene's germline CDR1 is SGHVS and CDR2 FNYEAQ. CDR3 DNA sequence: TGTGCCAGCAGCCCGCACCCCTCGACAGGAGACCTCTCCTACGAGCAGTACTTC. Translated: CASSPHPSTGDLSYEQYF.

This sequence joins TRBV7-3 and TRBJ2-1; 9 bases are a match to TRBD1. Germline CDR1 and CDR2: SGHTA and FQGTGA. This CDR3 is built from 15 residues. V lost 5 bases and J lost 7; bases outside the gene matches: 9. Here the CDR3 reads CASSGWGQGKNEQFF. The DNA of the CDR3 is TGTGCCAGCAGCGGATGGGGACAGGGAAAGAATGAGCAGTTCTTC. Based on the CDR3 plus reference TRBV7-3 and TRBJ2-1, the full variable domain is GAGVSQTPSNKVTEKGKYVELRCDPISGHTALYWYRQSLGQGPEFLIYFQGTGAADDSGLPNDRFFAVRPEGSVSTLKIQRTERGDSAVYLCASSGWGQGKNEQFFGPGTRLTVL.

The chain links TRBV10-3 to TRBJ2-7; D is possibly TRBD2 (5 bases). V was pared by 0 bases and J by 2 bases, with 17 bases between. Germline V gene sequence: CDR1 ENHRY, CDR2 SYGVKD. This CDR3 is built from 17 residues. The CDR3 spells CAISESIGVRAPYEQYF. The DNA of the CDR3 is TGTGCCATCAGTGAGTCGATCGGGGTCCGGGCCCCCTACGAGCAGTACTTC.

The CDR3, as DNA: TGTGCCAGCAGTGAATGGGGGACAAAGGACAATGAGCAGTTCTTC. It codes for CASSEWGTKDNEQFF. The chain recombines TRBV25-1 with TRBJ2-1; tentative D call: TRBD1 (6 bases). V was pared by 1 base and J by 5 bases, with 12 bases between. The V gene's germline CDR1 is MGHDK and CDR2 SYGVNS. CDR3 length equals 15 residues.

J is TRBJ2-7 and V is TRBV7-9; 10 positions match TRBD1. CDR3 size: 15 residues. With V trimmed by 5 bases and J by 5 bases, 9 bases remained unmatched. The V gene's germline CDR1 is SEHNR and CDR2 FQNEAQ (reference sequence). The CDR3 DNA is TGTGCCAGCAGCACTACCGGGACAGGGGACGACGAGCAGTACTTC. It codes for CASSTTGTGDDEQYF.